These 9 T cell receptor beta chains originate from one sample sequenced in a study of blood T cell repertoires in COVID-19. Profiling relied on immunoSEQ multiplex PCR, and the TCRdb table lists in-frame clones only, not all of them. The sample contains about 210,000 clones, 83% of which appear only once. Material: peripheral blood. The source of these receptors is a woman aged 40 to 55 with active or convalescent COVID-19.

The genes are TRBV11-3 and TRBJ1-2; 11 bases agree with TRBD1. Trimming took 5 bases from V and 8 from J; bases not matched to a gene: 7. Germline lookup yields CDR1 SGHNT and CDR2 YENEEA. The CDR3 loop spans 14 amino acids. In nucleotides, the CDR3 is TGTGCCAGCAGCCGGACAGGGGGCGATTCGGGCTACACCTTC. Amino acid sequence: CASSRTGGDSGYTF.

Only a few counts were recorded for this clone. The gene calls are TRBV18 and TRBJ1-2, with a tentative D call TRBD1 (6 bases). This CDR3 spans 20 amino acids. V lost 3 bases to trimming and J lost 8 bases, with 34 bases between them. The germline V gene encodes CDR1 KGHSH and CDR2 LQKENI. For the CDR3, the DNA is TGTGCCAGCTCACCGTCTCGGGGGGCGCAACTATTTGGCAACTTCGGCGGCTACACCTTC. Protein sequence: CASSPSRGAQLFGNFGGYTF.

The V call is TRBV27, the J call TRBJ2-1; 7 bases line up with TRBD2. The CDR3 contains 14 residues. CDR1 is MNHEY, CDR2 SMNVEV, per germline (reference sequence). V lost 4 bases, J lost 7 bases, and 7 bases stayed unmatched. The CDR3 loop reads CASSSGGGGNEQFF. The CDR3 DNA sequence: TGTGCCAGCAGTTCGGGGGGAGGAGGGAATGAGCAGTTCTTC.

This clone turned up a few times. CDR3 protein: CASSLTRASGPTGELFF. DNA for the CDR3: TGTGCCAGCAGCCTAACAAGGGCTAGCGGGCCTACCGGGGAGCTGTTTTTT. This chain links TRBV3-1 (or the pseudogene TRBV3-2) with TRBJ2-2, with TRBD2 matching over 8 bases. V was pared by 4 bases and J by 5 bases, with 12 bases of the junction left unmatched. The CDR3 sequence is 17 residues long. In germline, CDR1 is LGHDT, CDR2 YNNKEL (reference sequence).

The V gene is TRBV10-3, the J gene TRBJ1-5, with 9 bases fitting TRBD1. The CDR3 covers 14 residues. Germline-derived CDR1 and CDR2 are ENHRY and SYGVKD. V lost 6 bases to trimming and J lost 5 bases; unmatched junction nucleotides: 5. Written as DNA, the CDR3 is TGTGCCATCAGGGGGGACAGGGACGATCAGCCCCAGCATTTT. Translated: CAIRGDRDDQPQHF.

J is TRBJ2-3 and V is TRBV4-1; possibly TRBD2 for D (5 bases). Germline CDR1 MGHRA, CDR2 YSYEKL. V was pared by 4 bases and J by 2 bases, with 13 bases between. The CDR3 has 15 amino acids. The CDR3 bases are TGCGCCAGCAGCCCGAATGAGGGAGCCACAGATACGCAGTATTTT. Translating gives CASSPNEGATDTQYF.

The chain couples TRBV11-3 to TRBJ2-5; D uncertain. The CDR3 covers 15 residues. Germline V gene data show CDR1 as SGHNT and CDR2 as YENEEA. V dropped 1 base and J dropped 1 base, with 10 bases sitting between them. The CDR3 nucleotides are TGTGCCAGCAGCTTAGTATGGTCAGGCCAAGAGACCCAGTACTTC. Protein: CASSLVWSGQETQYF.

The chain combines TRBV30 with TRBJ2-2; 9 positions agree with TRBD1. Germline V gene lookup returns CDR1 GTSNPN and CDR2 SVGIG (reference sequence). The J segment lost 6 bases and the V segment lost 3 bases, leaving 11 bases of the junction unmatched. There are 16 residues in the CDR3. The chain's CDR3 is CAWRPWGQGSAGELFF. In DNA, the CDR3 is TGTGCCTGGAGACCCTGGGGACAGGGATCGGCCGGGGAGCTGTTTTTT.

The CDR3 region is CASSQDVGAAEQYF. The CDR3 nucleotides are TGTGCCAGCAGCCAAGACGTTGGAGCGGCCGAGCAGTACTTC. The J gene is TRBJ2-7, the V gene TRBV3-1 (or the pseudogene TRBV3-2); D possibly corresponds to TRBD2 (5 bases). The germline CDR1 and CDR2 sequences are LGHDT and YNNKEL (reference sequence). The CDR3 runs to 14 residues. V was shortened by 0 bases and J by 6 bases, with 12 bases between the two germline ends.